Listed below are T cell receptor beta chains from one sample, sequenced in a study of blood T cells in healthy people across ages. One entry per CDR3 protein results from TCRdb running MiXCR on the 5' RACE reads. The sample shows about 1.5 million distinct CDR3 sequences, 42% of them seen only once. The source material was blood. These TCRs come from a woman between 18 and 29 years old in good health. Each CDR3 is given without its conserved first and last residue. Each record gives: clone size, V gene, CDR3 protein. Rows give clone size only sometimes, using once, few, many, or a class for an expanded clone.

- | TRBV30 | AWSTSSGTEF
- | TRBV20-1 | SAIGRTSTDTQY
- | TRBV6-5 | ASSYNQGSPYEQY
few | TRBV6-6 | ASTESGSKGDTQY
few | TRBV20-1 | SALQRTSGTYEQY
- | TRBV6-1 | ASIGIAGGPGEQF
- | TRBV27 | ASSSPGLAVNEQY
few | TRBV6-5 | AASRGDEQY
- | TRBV7-8 | ASSLAPATNEKLF
- | TRBV20-1 | SARKGFTDTQY
many | TRBV29-1 | SVLALAALSYNEQF
- | TRBV21-1 | ASSKDSLYEKLF
once | TRBV19 | AIGDGGGSNEQF
- | TRBV9 | ASSHGLAGLGRTQY
- | TRBV6-4 | ASRGSRTGNQPQH
few | TRBV7-9 | ASSRSSNTEAF
few | TRBV20-1 | SAGTTDSSYEQY
- | TRBV7-2 | ASSLQGALDYGYT
- | TRBV12-3/TRBV12-4 | ASSLAGRKTGELF
- | TRBV25-1 | ANSTLNQPQH
- | TRBV7-2 | ASSLRDTIY
few | TRBV20-1 | SARNSGISGYT
- | TRBV7-8 | AGLRASTDTQY
- | TRBV18 | ASSPAGLAGVVDTQY
- | TRBV7-2 | ASSLDPGSGYT
- | TRBV6-1 | ASRTGGLSYEQY
few | TRBV20-1 | SATDSNQPQH
- | TRBV27 | ASSRSGRTTDTQY
few | TRBV20-1 | SARDQGQREAF
few | TRBV4-1 | ASSHTQAQRSTDTQY
- | TRBV12-3/TRBV12-4 | ASSPSVQIHNGQF
few | TRBV6-5 | ASSPQTGSTYEQY
- | TRBV29-1 | SVVGNQGGYT
many | TRBV29-1 | SVEGGDTYNEQF